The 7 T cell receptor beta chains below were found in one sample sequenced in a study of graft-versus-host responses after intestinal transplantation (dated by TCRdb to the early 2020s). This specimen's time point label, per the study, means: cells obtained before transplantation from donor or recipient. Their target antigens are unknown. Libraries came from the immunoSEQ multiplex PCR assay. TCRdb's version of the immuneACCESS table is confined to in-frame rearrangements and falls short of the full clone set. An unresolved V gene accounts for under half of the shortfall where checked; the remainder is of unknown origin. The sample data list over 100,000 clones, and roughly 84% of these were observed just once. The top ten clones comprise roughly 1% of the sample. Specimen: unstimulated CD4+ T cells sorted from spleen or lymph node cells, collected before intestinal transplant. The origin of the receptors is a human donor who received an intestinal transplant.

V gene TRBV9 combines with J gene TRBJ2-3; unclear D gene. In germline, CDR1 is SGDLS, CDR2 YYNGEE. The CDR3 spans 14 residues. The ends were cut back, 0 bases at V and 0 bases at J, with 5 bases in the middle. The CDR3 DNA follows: TGTGCCAGCAGCGTAGATCGCAGCACAGATACGCAGTATTTT. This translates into CASSVDRSTDTQYF.

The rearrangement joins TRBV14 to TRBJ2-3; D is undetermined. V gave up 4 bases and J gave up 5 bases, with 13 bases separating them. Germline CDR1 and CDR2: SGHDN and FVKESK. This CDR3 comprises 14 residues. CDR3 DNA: TGTGCCAGCAGCCGACTGGAGTTATTAGATACGCAGTATTTT. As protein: CASSRLELLDTQYF.

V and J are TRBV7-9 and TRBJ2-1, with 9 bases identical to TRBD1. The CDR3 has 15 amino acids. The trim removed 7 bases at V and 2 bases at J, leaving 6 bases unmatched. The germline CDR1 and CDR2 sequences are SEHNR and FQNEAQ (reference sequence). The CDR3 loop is CASIKGTGPYNEQFF. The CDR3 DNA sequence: TGTGCCAGCATCAAAGGGACAGGGCCCTACAATGAGCAGTTCTTC.

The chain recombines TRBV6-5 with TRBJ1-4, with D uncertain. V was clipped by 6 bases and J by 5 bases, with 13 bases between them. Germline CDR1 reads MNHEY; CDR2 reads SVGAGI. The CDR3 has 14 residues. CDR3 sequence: CASSRLVENEKLFF. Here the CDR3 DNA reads TGTGCCAGCAGCCGCCTGGTGGAGAATGAAAAACTGTTTTTT.

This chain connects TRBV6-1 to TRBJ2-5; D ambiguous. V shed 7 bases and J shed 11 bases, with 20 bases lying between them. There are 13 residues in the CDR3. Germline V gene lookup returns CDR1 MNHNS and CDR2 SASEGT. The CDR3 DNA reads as TGTGCCAGCATCGGCACCTCGGTGATGGAGCAGTACTTC. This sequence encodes CASIGTSVMEQYF.

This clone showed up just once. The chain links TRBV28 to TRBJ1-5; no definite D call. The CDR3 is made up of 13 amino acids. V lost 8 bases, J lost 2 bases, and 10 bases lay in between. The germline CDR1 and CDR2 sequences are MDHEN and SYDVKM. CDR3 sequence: CASVERGNQPQHF. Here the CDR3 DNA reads TGTGCCAGCGTGGAAAGGGGCAATCAGCCCCAGCATTTT.

CDR3 region: CASWPRVSGANVLTF. CDR3 sequence (DNA): TGTGCCAGCTGGCCAAGGGTGTCTGGGGCCAACGTCCTGACTTTC. This chain uses TRBV6-5 with TRBJ2-6; D gene uncertain. Germline values: CDR1 MNHEY, CDR2 SVGAGI. CDR3 length: 15 residues. Trimming stripped 8 bases from V and 1 base from J, with 12 bases between.